Ten or more counts support the clone carrying this T cell receptor beta chain. Its antigen is not identified. These data originate in a study of T cells after yellow fever vaccination. Study context: Preparation of the low-cell-number fractions used SMART-Seq v4 Ultra Low Input.

One entry per CDR3 protein, called by TCRdb with MiXCR from the 5' RACE reads. Of about 130,000 distinct CDR3 sequences listed, around 7.4% are singletons. Whole-study findings and limits: It was a weaker secondary response, yet one that peaked faster, at day 5 versus 15. Clonotypes appearing in both CD4 and CD8 compartments existed, and their share was small.

The V and J ends lost 4 bases and 3 bases respectively, with 18 bases between them. The V gene's germline CDR1 is SGHRS and CDR2 YFSETQ. This CDR3 has 16 amino acids. The chain employs TRBV5-1 and TRBJ2-3; a possible D gene is TRBD1 (6 bases). The receptor was isolated from a man aged 18 to 29 who received the YFV17D yellow fever vaccine. Material: CD4+ T cells sorted from PBMCs, obtained more than 8 days after the first yellow fever vaccination. The CDR3 loop reads CASSQGQPFQTDTQYF. In nucleotides, the CDR3 is TGCGCCAGCAGCCAGGGGCAGCCCTTTCAGACAGATACGCAGTATTTT.